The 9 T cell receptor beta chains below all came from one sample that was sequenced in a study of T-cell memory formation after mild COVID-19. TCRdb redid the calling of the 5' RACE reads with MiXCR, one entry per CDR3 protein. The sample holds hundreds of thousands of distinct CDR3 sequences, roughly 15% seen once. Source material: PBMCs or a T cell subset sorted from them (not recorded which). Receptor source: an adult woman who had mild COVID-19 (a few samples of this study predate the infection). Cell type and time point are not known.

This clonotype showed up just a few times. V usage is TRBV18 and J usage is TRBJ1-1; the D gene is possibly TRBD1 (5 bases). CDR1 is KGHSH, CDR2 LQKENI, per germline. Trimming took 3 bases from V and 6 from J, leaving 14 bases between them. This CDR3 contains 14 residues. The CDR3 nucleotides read TGTGCCAGCTCACCTTTCCGGTCGGGGCCTGAAGCTTTCTTT. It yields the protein CASSPFRSGPEAFF.

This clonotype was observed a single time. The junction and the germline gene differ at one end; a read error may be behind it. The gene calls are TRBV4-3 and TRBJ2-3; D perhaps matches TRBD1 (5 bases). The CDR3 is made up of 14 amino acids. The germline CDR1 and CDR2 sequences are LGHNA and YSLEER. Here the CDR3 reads CASSQGQGGDTQCF. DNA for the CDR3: TGCGCCAGCAGCCAAGGGCAGGGTGGCGATACGCAGTGTTTT.

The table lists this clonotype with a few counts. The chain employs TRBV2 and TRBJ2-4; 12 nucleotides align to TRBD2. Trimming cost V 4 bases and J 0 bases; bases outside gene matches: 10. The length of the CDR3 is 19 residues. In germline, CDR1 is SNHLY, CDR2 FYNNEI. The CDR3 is CASSVQTSGGGLAKNIQYF. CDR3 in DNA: TGTGCCAGCAGTGTCCAGACTAGCGGGGGAGGGCTAGCCAAAAACATTCAGTACTTC.

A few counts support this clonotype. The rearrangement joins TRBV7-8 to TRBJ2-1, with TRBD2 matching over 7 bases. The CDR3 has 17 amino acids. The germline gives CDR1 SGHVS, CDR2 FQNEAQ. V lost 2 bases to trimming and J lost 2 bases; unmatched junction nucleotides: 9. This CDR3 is CASSLNRGGPTYNEQFF. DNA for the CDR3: TGTGCCAGCAGCTTAAATCGCGGGGGACCGACCTACAATGAGCAGTTCTTC.

The CDR3 region has the DNA TGTGCCAGCAGTTTGAACGGAGGGTTACAAGAGACCCAGTACTTC. Encoded protein: CASSLNGGLQETQYF. This chain uses TRBV27 with TRBJ2-5; the D gene is possibly TRBD2 (6 bases). V was trimmed by 3 bases and J by 2 bases, leaving 13 bases between them. CDR1 and CDR2 (germline): MNHEY, SMNVEV (reference sequence). The CDR3 runs to 15 residues.

The chain's CDR3 is CASSVLAKDYNEQFF. The CDR3 DNA follows: TGTGCCAGCAGTGTTCTTGCGAAAGATTACAATGAGCAGTTCTTC. The V call is TRBV2, the J call TRBJ2-1, with D hard to call. Trimming removed 4 bases at V and 4 bases at J, with 14 bases between. This CDR3 region has 15 residues. Germline loops: CDR1 SNHLY, CDR2 FYNNEI.

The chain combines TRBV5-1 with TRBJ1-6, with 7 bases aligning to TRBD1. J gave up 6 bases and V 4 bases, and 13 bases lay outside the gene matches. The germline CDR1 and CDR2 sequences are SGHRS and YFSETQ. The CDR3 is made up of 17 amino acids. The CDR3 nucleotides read TGCGCCAGCAGCGTCCGGGACAGCCGGCTCCTTAATTCACCCCTCCACTTT. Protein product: CASSVRDSRLLNSPLHF. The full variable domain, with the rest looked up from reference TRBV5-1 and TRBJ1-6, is KAGVTQTPRYLIKTRGQQVTLSCSPISGHRSVSWYQQTPGQGLQFLFEYFSETQRNKGNFPGRFSGRQFSNSRSEMNVSTLELGDSALYLCASSVRDSRLLNSPLHFGNGTRLTVT.

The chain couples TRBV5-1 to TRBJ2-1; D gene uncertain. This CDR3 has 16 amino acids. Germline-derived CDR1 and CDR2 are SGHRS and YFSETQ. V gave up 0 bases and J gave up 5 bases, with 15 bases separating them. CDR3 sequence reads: CASSLESVRINNEQFF. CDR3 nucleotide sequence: TGCGCCAGCAGCTTGGAGTCCGTTAGGATAAACAATGAGCAGTTCTTC.

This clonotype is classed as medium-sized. Here the CDR3 reads CASSPLAGRTDTQYF. CDR3 in DNA: TGTGCCAGCAGCCCACTAGCGGGAAGAACAGATACGCAGTATTTT. The genes are TRBV7-6 and TRBJ2-3, with 10 positions matching TRBD2. J was trimmed by 3 bases and V by 5 bases; bases with no gene match: 5. This CDR3 comprises 15 residues. Germline CDR1 and CDR2: SGHVS and FNYEAQ. Drawing the rest from reference TRBV7-6 and TRBJ2-3, the complete variable domain is GAGVSQSPRYKVTKRGQDVALRCDPISGHVSLYWYRQALGQGPEFLTYFNYEAQQDKSGLPNDRFSAERPEGSISTLTIQRTEQRDSAMYRCASSPLAGRTDTQYFGPGTRLTVL.